This entry is about one TCR beta chain. Its antigen is not known. Authors' processing steps: In the immunoSEQ data, sequences were junction-only and lacked quality scores, so filtering differed. Profiled with immunoSEQ multiplex PCR; TCRdb holds only in-frame clones, not every one. D and trimming come from the DNA, and the V and J calls and clone size come from that table. The table records 1,500,000 or so clones, 95% to 97% of them present only once. Germline V gene sequence: CDR1 MNHEY, CDR2 SVGAGI. This CDR3 contains 15 residues. Trimming shortened V by 0 bases and J by 2 bases, and 10 bases separated the two germline ends. The data stem from a study of shared clonotypes between healthy human individuals. Points from the study as a whole: Represented diversity (both genetic and exposure-history) was limited by the small number of donors.

Sequencing used naive CD4+ T cells sorted from blood. Stated subset: CD45RA+ positively selected. The J gene is TRBJ2-5, the V gene TRBV6-5; perhaps TRBD2 as D (7 bases). The sequence came from a man aged 30-40 years in good health. The CDR3 DNA is TGTGCCAGCAGTTACTCGAAGGGGGGGCAAGAGACCCAGTACTTC. As protein: CASSYSKGGQETQYF.